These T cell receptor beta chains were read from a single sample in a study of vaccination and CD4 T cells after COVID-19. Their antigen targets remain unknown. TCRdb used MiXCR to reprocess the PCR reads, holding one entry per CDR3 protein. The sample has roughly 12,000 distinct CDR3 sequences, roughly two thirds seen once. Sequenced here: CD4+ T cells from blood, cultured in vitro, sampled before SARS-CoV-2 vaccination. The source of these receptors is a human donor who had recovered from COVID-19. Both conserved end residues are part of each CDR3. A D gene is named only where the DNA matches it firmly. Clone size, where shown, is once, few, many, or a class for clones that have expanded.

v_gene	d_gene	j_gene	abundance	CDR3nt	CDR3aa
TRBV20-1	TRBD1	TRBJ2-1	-	TGCAGTGCTAGAGATACGGGACAGGGCTACAATGAGCAGTTCTTC	CSARDTGQGYNEQFF
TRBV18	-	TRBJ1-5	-	TGTGCCAGCTCACCTTACAATCAGCCCCAGCATTTT	CASSPYNQPQHF
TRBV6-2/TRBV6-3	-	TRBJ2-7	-	TGTGCCAGCAGTCTGACAGTATCCTACGAGCAGTACTTC	CASSLTVSYEQYF
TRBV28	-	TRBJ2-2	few	TGTGCCAGCAGTCCTAGACAGGTCCTGAACACCGGGGAGCTGTTTTTT	CASSPRQVLNTGELFF
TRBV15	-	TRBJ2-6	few	TGTGCCACCAGCATCAAGTTGGGCTCTGGGGCCAACGTCCTGACTTTC	CATSIKLGSGANVLTF
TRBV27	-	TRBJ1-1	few	TGTGCCAGCACAACCACGAACACTGAAGCTTTCTTT	CASTTTNTEAFF
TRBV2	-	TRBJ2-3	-	TGTGCCAGCAGTGGGGGCAGGGCAGATACGCAGTATTTT	CASSGGRADTQYF
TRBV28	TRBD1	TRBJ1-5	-	TGTGCCAGCAGTTTACGACAGGGTAGCAATCAGCCCCAGCATTTT	CASSLRQGSNQPQHF
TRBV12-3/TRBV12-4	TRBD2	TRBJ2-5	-	TGTGCCAGCAGTCAAACTAGCGGGAGGGGGCGAGAGACCCAGTACTTC	CASSQTSGRGRETQYF
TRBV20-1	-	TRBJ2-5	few	TGCAGTGCTCGCACAGGGTTTGAGACCCAGTACTTC	CSARTGFETQYF
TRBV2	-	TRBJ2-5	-	TGTGCCAGCAGTGAACGGTGGGGTCGGGGGCGGCAAGAGACCCAGTACTTC	CASSERWGRGRQETQYF